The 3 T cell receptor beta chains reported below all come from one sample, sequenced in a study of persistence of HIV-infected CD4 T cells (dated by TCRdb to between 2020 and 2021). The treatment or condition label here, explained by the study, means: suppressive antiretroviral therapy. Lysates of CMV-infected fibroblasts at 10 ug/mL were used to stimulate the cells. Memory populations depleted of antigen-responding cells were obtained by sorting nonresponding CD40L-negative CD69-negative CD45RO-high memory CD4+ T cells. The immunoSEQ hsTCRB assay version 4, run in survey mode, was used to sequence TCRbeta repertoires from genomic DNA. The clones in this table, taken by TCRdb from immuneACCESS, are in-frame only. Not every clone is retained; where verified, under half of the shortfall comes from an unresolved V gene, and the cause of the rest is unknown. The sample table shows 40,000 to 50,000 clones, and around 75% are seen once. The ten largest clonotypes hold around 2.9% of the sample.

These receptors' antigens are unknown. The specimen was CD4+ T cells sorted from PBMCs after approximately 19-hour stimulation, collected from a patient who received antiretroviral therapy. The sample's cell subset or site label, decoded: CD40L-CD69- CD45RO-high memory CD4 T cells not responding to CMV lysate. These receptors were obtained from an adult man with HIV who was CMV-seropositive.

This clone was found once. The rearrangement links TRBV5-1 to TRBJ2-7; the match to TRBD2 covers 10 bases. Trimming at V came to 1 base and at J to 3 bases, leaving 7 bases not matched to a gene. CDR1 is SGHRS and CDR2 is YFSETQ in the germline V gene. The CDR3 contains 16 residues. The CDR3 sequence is CASSLRAGGSNYEQYF. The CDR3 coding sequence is TGCGCCAGCAGCTTGAGAGCGGGGGGGTCCAACTACGAGCAGTACTTC.

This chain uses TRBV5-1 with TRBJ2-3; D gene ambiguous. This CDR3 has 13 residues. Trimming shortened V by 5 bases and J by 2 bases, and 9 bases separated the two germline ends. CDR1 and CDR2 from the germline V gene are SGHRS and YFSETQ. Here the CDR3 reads CASRYGSTDTQYF. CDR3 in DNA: TGCGCCAGCAGATACGGTTCCACAGATACGCAGTATTTT.

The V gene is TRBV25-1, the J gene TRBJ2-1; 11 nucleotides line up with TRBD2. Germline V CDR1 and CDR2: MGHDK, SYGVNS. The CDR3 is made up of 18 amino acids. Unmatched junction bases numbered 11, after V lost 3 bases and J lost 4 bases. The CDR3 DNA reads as TGTGCCAGCAGTGATGCAGCCCTAGCGGGAGGAGGATACAATGAGCAGTTCTTC. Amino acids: CASSDAALAGGGYNEQFF. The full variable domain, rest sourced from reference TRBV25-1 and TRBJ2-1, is EADIYQTPRYLVIGTGKKITLECSQTMGHDKMYWYQQDPGMELHLIHYSYGVNSTEKGDLSSESTVSRIRTEHFPLTLESARPSHTSQYLCASSDAALAGGGYNEQFFGPGTRLTVL.